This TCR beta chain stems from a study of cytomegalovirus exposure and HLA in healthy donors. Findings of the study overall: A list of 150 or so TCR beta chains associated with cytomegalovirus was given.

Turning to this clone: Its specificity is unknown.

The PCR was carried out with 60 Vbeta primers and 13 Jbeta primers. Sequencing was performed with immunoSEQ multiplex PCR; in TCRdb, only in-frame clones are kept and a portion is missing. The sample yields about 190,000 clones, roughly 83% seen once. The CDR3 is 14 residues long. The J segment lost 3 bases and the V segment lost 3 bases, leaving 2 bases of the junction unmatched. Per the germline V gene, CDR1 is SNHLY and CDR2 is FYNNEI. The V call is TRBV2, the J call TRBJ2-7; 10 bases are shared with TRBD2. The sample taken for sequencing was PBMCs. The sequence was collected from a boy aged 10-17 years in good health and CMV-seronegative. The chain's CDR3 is CASSEASGSYEQYF. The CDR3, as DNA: TGTGCCAGCAGTGAGGCTAGCGGGAGCTACGAGCAGTACTTC.